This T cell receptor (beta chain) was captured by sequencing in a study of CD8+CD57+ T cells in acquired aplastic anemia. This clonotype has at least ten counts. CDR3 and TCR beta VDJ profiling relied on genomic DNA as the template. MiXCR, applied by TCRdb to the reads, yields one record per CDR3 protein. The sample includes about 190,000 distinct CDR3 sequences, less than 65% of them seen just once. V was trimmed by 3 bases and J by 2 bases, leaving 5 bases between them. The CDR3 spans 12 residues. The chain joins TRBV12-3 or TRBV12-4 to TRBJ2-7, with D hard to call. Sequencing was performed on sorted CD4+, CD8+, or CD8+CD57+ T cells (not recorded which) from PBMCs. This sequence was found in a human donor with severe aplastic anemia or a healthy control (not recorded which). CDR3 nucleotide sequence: TGTGCCAGCAGTTTCGACCCCTACGAGCAGTACTTC. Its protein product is CASSFDPYEQYF.